This T cell receptor (beta chain) was sequenced during a study of T cells in narcolepsy. This CDR3 spans 13 amino acids. CDR1 is SGHAT, CDR2 FQNNGV, per germline. Between the trimmed V and J ends, which lost 5 bases and 5 bases, there was a span of 10 bases. The repertoire was sequenced with immunoSEQ multiplex PCR; TCRdb's copy has only in-frame clones and lacks some. The sample shows fewer than 35,000 clones, about 77% of them seen only once. The source of this sequence is a human donor with narcolepsy. The chain carries TRBV11-2 and TRBJ1-5; D gene ambiguous. Sequenced material: CD45RA- memory CD4+ T cells from PBMCs. The CDR3 region is CASSLGVDQPQHF. CDR3 coding DNA: TGTGCCAGCAGCCTGGGCGTCGATCAGCCCCAGCATTTT.